This T cell receptor (beta chain) emerged from a study of blood T cell repertoires in COVID-19. The CDR3 covers 14 residues. V gave up 3 bases and J gave up 8 bases; unmatched junction bases: 9. Germline V CDR1 and CDR2: SGHDN, FVKESK. Original methodology: Estimated nucleated cell counts came from reference gene primer amplification. Sequenced by immunoSEQ multiplex PCR; TCRdb stores in-frame clones only, minus some. The V and J calls and the clone size are those of that table, but D and trimming were determined from the DNA. The sample consists of some 91,000 clones, over 65% of them appearing once. This clone was observed a few times.

The chain uses TRBV14 and TRBJ1-2; TRBD1 matches at 7 bases. The sequence was collected from a human donor in a cohort sampled during active COVID-19. The sample consisted of peripheral blood. The CDR3 bases are TGTGCCAGCAGCCAGGATAACAGGGGATGGGGCTACACCTTC. This translates into CASSQDNRGWGYTF.